The 2 T cell receptor beta chains reported below all come from one sample, sequenced in a study of blood T cells in healthy people across ages. For the second PCR, which ran for roughly 7 to 11 cycles, a sample-barcoded 5' primer and a J-beta primer mix were used. Via MiXCR, TCRdb re-called the 5' RACE reads, giving one row per CDR3 protein. This table has 550,000 to 600,000 distinct CDR3 sequences, 47% appearing once. Source material: blood. The source of these receptors is a man older than 75 in good health.

The chain couples TRBV28 to TRBJ2-7; 9 bases are shared with TRBD2. This CDR3 is 18 amino acids long. V lost 5 bases to trimming and J lost 3 bases; unmatched junction nucleotides: 17. Germline V lookup: CDR1 MDHEN, CDR2 SYDVKM. For the CDR3, the DNA is TGTGCCAGCAGTCCTAACCCCTCTTTTCTAGCGGGGAACTACGAGCAGTACTTC. Translation gives CASSPNPSFLAGNYEQYF.

This rearrangement joins TRBV5-1 to TRBJ1-1; unclear D gene. From germline, CDR1 is SGHRS and CDR2 YFSETQ. V was cut by 7 bases and J by 0 bases, with 22 bases left in between. The CDR3 runs 17 residues. The CDR3 spells CASSPEKTVRLNTEAFF. In nucleotides, the CDR3 is TGCGCCAGCTCGCCGGAAAAGACCGTTAGGTTGAACACTGAAGCTTTCTTT.